This T cell receptor beta chain was retrieved from a study of blood T cell repertoires in COVID-19. Study summary: Donors in the United States, Italy and Spain gave samples during acute or convalescent COVID-19. PBMCs, B-cell-depleted T cells, or T cells provided the cDNA or gDNA that made up the material.

CDR3 length: 15 residues. V was cut by 6 bases and J by 6 bases, with 16 bases left in between. CDR1 is KGHDR, CDR2 SFDVKD, per germline. Original processing methods: The assay estimated nucleated cells by amplifying reference gene primers. The data were produced by immunoSEQ multiplex PCR, yet TCRdb's version contains in-frame clones alone and is incomplete. V, J and clone size are taken as reported in that table, and D and trimming were inferred from the DNA itself. The repertoire holds roughly 68,000 clones, around 86% seen once, with 5.5% to 8% in the top ten. Sequences were obtained from peripheral blood. The chain carries TRBV24-1 and TRBJ2-2; perhaps TRBD1 as D (6 bases). This TCR came from a man aged 45-60 years with active COVID-19. The CDR3 here is CATSSSMQGSGELFF. The CDR3 DNA sequence: TGTGCCACCAGTAGTAGTATGCAGGGGTCCGGGGAGCTGTTTTTT.